This T cell receptor (beta chain) was captured in a study of T-cell memory formation after mild COVID-19. Study-wide results and limits: Cross-reactive memory apparently joined, as some responding clones appeared in pre-infection memory.

V was trimmed by 1 base and J by 3 bases, leaving 9 bases between them. The CDR3 has 14 amino acids. For this clonotype: The antigen remains unidentified.

TCR alpha and TCR beta cDNA libraries carrying sample barcodes and UMIs were produced by 5'RACE using constant-segment primers. TCRdb reprocessed the 5' RACE reads via MiXCR and lists one record per CDR3 protein. Among about 560,000 distinct CDR3 sequences, 20% to 25% were seen once, and the ten largest hold about 8.7%. The J gene is TRBJ1-1, the V gene TRBV12-3 or TRBV12-4; no clear D gene. The receptor's source is an adult woman who had mild COVID-19 (a few samples of this study predate the infection). Cell type and time point are not known. Sequenced: PBMCs or a T cell subset sorted from them (not recorded which). The CDR3 is CASSLVSVDTEAFF. The CDR3 DNA is TGTGCCAGCAGTTTAGTGTCGGTAGACACTGAAGCTTTCTTT.